This entry lists 4 T cell receptor beta chains sequenced from one sample in a study of shared clonotypes between healthy human individuals. Terminally differentiated effector memory CD45RA+ cells were excluded by CCR7 positive selection of CD45RO-negative cells. TCRdb's table, derived via immunoSEQ multiplex PCR, lists solely in-frame clones and lacks some. This sample has about 2.2 million clones; 93% occur once, and the top ten carry roughly 1.7%. The sample taken for sequencing was naive CD8+ T cells from PBMCs. These receptors were obtained from a man aged 18 to 30 in good health. Some clones in this sample may be carry-over from other donors' samples.

The V gene is TRBV9, the J gene TRBJ2-1, with a weak D call TRBD2 (6 bases). Germline CDR1 SGDLS, CDR2 YYNGEE. The germline V and J ends were trimmed by 0 bases and 6 bases, with 13 bases remaining between them. This CDR3 is 15 amino acids long. Here the CDR3 reads CASSVVGGLGNEQFF. CDR3 coding DNA: TGTGCCAGCAGCGTAGTGGGAGGCCTTGGCAATGAGCAGTTCTTC. The full variable domain, rest sourced from reference TRBV9 and TRBJ2-1, is DSGVTQTPKHLITATGQRVTLRCSPRSGDLSVYWYQQSLDQGLQFLIQYYNGEERAKGNILERFSAQQFPDLHSELNLSSLELGDSALYFCASSVVGGLGNEQFFGPGTRLTVL.

The sample holds one count of this clone. The chain carries TRBV6-4 and TRBJ2-3, with a possible D match to TRBD2 (5 bases). The V and J ends lost 4 bases and 3 bases respectively, with 14 bases between them. Looked up from germline, CDR1 is MRHNA and CDR2 is SNTAGT. This CDR3 has 15 amino acids. CDR3 loop: CASSASPVATDTQYF. As DNA, the CDR3 is TGTGCCAGCAGTGCTAGCCCTGTTGCAACAGATACGCAGTATTTT.

In the case of this clone: In the same sample, other DNA sequences code for this CDR3. This chain joins TRBV10-3 and TRBJ2-2, with D unresolved. The V gene's germline CDR1 is ENHRY and CDR2 SYGVKD. Trimming removed 0 bases at V and 2 bases at J, with 4 bases between. The CDR3 is made up of 14 amino acids. CDR3 DNA: TGTGCCATCAGTGAGTCGGGAAACACCGGGGAGCTGTTTTTT. This translates into CAISESGNTGELFF.

The chain has TRBV2 and TRBJ2-7; 9 bases align to TRBD2. CDR1 SNHLY and CDR2 FYNNEI come from the germline V gene. Unmatched junction bases numbered 4, after V lost 7 bases and J lost 0 bases. The CDR3 has 14 amino acids. Here the CDR3 DNA reads TGTGCCAGCACGGGACTAGCAAGCTCCTACGAGCAGTACTTC. The encoded protein is CASTGLASSYEQYF.